These T cell receptor beta chains were read from a single sample in a study of cytomegalovirus exposure and HLA in healthy donors. The table came from immunoSEQ multiplex PCR; TCRdb's copy has only in-frame clones and leaves some out. The sample lists some 98,000 clones, over 60% seen once, with less than 8.5% in the top ten. Sequencing was performed on PBMCs. Receptor source: a female donor in good health and CMV-seronegative. CDR3s include the opening cysteine and the closing phenylalanine or tryptophan. Fields, in order: D gene, clone size, V gene, J gene, CDR3 protein, CDR3 DNA. D genes are given only for firm matches. Clone size, where shown, is once, few, many, or a class for clones that have expanded.

>-|-|TRBV2|TRBJ1-5
CASSDLGGQPQHF
TGTGCCAGCAGTGACCTGGGGGGACAGCCCCAGCATTTT
>-|-|TRBV5-1|TRBJ2-7
CASSFLYEQYF
TGCGCCAGCAGCTTCCTCTACGAGCAGTACTTC
>-|-|TRBV5-6|TRBJ1-2
CASSYGISGEYGYTF
TGTGCCAGCAGCTATGGTATATCGGGGGAATATGGCTACACCTTC
>-|-|TRBV11-2|TRBJ2-3
CASSLYGGGTDTQYF
TGTGCCAGCAGCTTATACGGGGGTGGAACAGATACGCAGTATTTT
>-|-|TRBV13|TRBJ1-6
CASSLRGGNSPLHF
TGTGCCAGCAGTTTACGGGGGGGTAATTCACCCCTCCACTTT
>-|-|TRBV5-1|TRBJ1-1
CASSLISNTEAFF
TGCGCCAGCAGCTTGATCTCGAACACTGAAGCTTTCTTT
>TRBD1|-|TRBV7-9|TRBJ1-3
CASRQGQGRNTIYF
TGTGCCAGCAGACAAGGACAGGGTCGAAACACCATATATTTT
>TRBD2|-|TRBV5-1|TRBJ2-3
CASSLGVSGGTDTQYF
TGCGCCAGCAGCTTGGGGGTAAGCGGGGGCACAGATACGCAGTATTTT
>-|-|TRBV19|TRBJ1-2
CASSIPAGTNYGYTF
TGTGCCAGTAGTATCCCGGCAGGGACTAACTATGGCTACACCTTC
>TRBD1|-|TRBV14|TRBJ2-7
CASSRIGGGYEQYF
TGTGCCAGCAGCCGGATAGGGGGCGGCTACGAGCAGTACTTC
>-|-|TRBV19|TRBJ1-1
CASSITGRVPTEAFF
TGTGCCAGTAGTATTACGGGCAGGGTTCCCACTGAAGCCTTCTTT
>TRBD1|once|TRBV19|TRBJ1-1
CATSTGGRTEAFF
TGTGCCACCTCGACAGGGGGCAGGACTGAAGCTTTCTTT
>TRBD1|-|TRBV7-9|TRBJ2-7
CASSQIVDRGHEQYF
TGTGCCAGCAGTCAGATCGTTGACAGGGGCCACGAGCAGTACTTC
>-|-|TRBV5-4|TRBJ2-7
CASSLMPGASYEQYF
TGTGCCAGCAGCTTAATGCCAGGGGCCTCCTACGAGCAGTACTTC
>TRBD2|-|TRBV25-1|TRBJ2-1
CASSEPVGLAANEQFF
TGTGCCAGCAGTGAACCAGTAGGACTAGCGGCCAATGAGCAGTTCTTC
>TRBD1|-|TRBV7-9|TRBJ2-1
CASSSTGGAGNEQFF
TGTGCCAGCAGCTCCACAGGGGGCGCGGGCAATGAGCAGTTCTTC
>TRBD2|-|TRBV2|TRBJ2-1
CASSKGLAGRTNEQFF
TGTGCCAGCAGTAAGGGACTAGCGGGAAGAACCAATGAGCAGTTCTTC
>-|-|TRBV6-5|TRBJ1-5
CASSSRVGGKGQPQHF
TGTGCCAGCAGTTCCCGGGTTGGGGGGAAGGGTCAGCCCCAGCATTTT
>-|-|TRBV25-1|TRBJ1-4
CASSEIGSGLDEKLFF
TGTGCCAGCAGTGAAATCGGGTCGGGACTTGATGAAAAACTGTTTTTT
>-|-|TRBV2|TRBJ1-5
CASSGASQPQHF
TGTGCCAGCAGTGGGGCGTCCCAGCCCCAGCATTTT
>TRBD2|few|TRBV5-5|TRBJ2-4
CASSLAGQGIQYF
TGTGCCAGCTCTTTAGCGGGGCAAGGCATTCAGTACTTC
>-|once|TRBV9|TRBJ2-5
CASSGGRLVKETQYF
TGTGCCAGCAGCGGGGGACGACTAGTAAAAGAGACCCAGTACTTC
>-|-|TRBV27|TRBJ1-6
CASSFQGGNSPLHF
TGTGCCAGCAGTTTTCAGGGAGGGAACTCACCCCTCCACTTT
>TRBD1|-|TRBV6-1|TRBJ1-4
CASSPGQGGEKLFF
TGTGCCAGCAGCCCCGGACAGGGAGGTGAAAAACTGTTTTTT
>-|-|TRBV4-1|TRBJ1-5
CASSQDRGVGVFQPQHF
TGCGCCAGCAGCCAAGATCGGGGGGTGGGGGTGTTTCAGCCCCAGCATTTT
>-|-|TRBV7-3|TRBJ2-6
CASSQTYLSGANVLTF
TGTGCCAGCAGCCAAACATACCTCTCTGGGGCCAACGTCCTGACTTTC
>-|-|TRBV27|TRBJ1-2
CASHTRGYGYTF
TGTGCCAGCCACACCCGAGGTTATGGCTACACCTTC
>-|once|TRBV30|TRBJ1-1
CAWRWGTNTEAFF
TGTGCCTGGAGGTGGGGGACTAACACTGAAGCTTTCTTT
>-|few|TRBV6-1|TRBJ1-4
CASSEMRQGLGKLFF
TGTGCCAGCAGTGAAATGAGGCAGGGGCTCGGAAAACTGTTTTTT
>TRBD2|-|TRBV5-1|TRBJ2-3
CASSMGLAGVTSTDTQYF
TGCGCCAGCAGTATGGGACTAGCGGGGGTTACTAGCACAGATACGCAGTATTTT
>-|-|TRBV6-1|TRBJ1-1
CASRTQRTVNTEAFF
TGTGCCAGCAGGACACAAAGAACGGTGAACACTGAAGCTTTCTTT
>-|-|TRBV5-1|TRBJ2-7
CASSLGRDYEQYF
TGCGCCAGCAGCTTGGGCAGGGACTACGAGCAGTACTTC
>TRBD2|-|TRBV15|TRBJ2-5
CATSRATSGQETQYF
TGTGCCACCAGCAGAGCGACTAGCGGCCAAGAGACCCAGTACTTC